The 3 T cell receptor beta chains reported below all come from one sample, sequenced in a study of long-term antiretroviral therapy in people with HIV. The authors ran the immunoSEQ assay, v3.0, at survey level. Libraries were prepared by immunoSEQ multiplex PCR; TCRdb keeps only in-frame clonotypes and omits some of them. The sample includes some 45,000 clones, about 89% of them seen just once. Here the sequenced sample was unsorted PBMCs, taken 0.1 years before starting antiretroviral therapy. All receptors come from a woman in her forties or fifties with HIV.

CDR3 protein: CASEDSRKLSYEQYF. DNA of the CDR3: TGTGCCAGTGAAGATAGCCGAAAACTCTCCTACGAGCAGTACTTC. The chain carries TRBV7-8 and TRBJ2-7; D is uncertain. With 9 bases removed from V and 0 bases from J, the gap between germline ends came to 18 bases. The CDR3 totals 15 residues. Germline V lookup: CDR1 SGHVS, CDR2 FQNEAQ.

The genes are TRBV7-9 and TRBJ2-7; 7 bases match TRBD1. The junction had 5 bases not matched to a gene; V was cut back by 1 base and J by 2 bases. Germline V gives CDR1 SEHNR, CDR2 FQNEAQ (reference sequence). This CDR3 is 15 amino acids long. CDR3 residues: CASSLGRGPTYEQYF. CDR3 nucleotide sequence: TGTGCCAGCAGCTTAGGAAGGGGGCCAACCTACGAGCAGTACTTC.

This clone was counted once. The V call is TRBV6-1, the J call TRBJ2-3; 8 positions match TRBD2. The germline V gene encodes CDR1 MNHNS and CDR2 SASEGT. This CDR3 region has 15 residues. The ends lost 2 bases at V and 5 bases at J; junction bases unmatched: 6. The CDR3 nucleotides are TGTGCCAGCAGTGAAATGTTAGCGGGGCTAGATACGCAGTATTTT. This gives the protein CASSEMLAGLDTQYF.